This TCR beta chain was identified during a study of low-dose radiotherapy and immunotherapy resistance in tumors. About the research overall: Cohort 2, a group dosed every two weeks at 1 Gy per fraction, received 13 Gy in total over 26 weeks.

Time point reported: after trial treatment. The treatment here: LDRT plus nivolumab, ipilimumab, low-dose cyclophosphamide and aspirin (RACIN trial). Alpha and beta chains were covered, as first-strand cDNA relied on TRAV- and TRBV-specific primers. The PCR that amplified TCRs ran for around 20 cycles, relying on a constant-region primer and a V-primer adapter. Each CDR3 protein is one row after TCRdb ran MiXCR on the reads. The sample yields approximately 80,000 distinct CDR3 sequences, around 17% seen once. Germline V lookup: CDR1 SGHVS, CDR2 FNYEAQ. With 6 bases removed from V and 1 base from J, the gap between germline ends came to 9 bases. CDR3 length: 14 amino acids. This clonotype was seen a single time. A far larger clone is only one base removed, so a read error is likely.

Sequencing used PBMCs, obtained after low-dose radiotherapy plus immunotherapy. This TCR derives from a male donor with prostate cancer. The chain links TRBV7-6 to TRBJ2-2, with D possibly being TRBD1 (5 bases). DNA of the CDR3: TGTGCCAGCAGGGCCACAGGGAACACCGGGGAGCTGTTTTTT. Amino acids: CASRATGNTGELFF. The whole variable domain, remainder taken from reference TRBV7-6 and TRBJ2-2, is GAGVSQSPRYKVTKRGQDVALRCDPISGHVSLYWYRQALGQGPEFLTYFNYEAQQDKSGLPNDRFSAERPEGSISTLTIQRTEQRDSAMYRCASRATGNTGELFFGEGSRLTVL.